There are a few counts of the clone carrying this T cell receptor beta chain. This record comes from a study of regulatory T cells in long-lasting Graves disease. Relying on iRepertoire HTBI primers and Arm-PCR of CDR3 regions, the team built TCR beta libraries. MiXCR, applied by TCRdb to the multiplex PCR reads, yields one record per CDR3 protein. The sample comprises hundreds of thousands of distinct CDR3 sequences, 16% of which are singletons, and roughly 29% rests with the top ten. The CDR3 totals 18 residues. Deletions cut 0 bases from V and 4 bases from J, with 21 bases between. Germline V gene data show CDR1 as SGDLS and CDR2 as YYNGEE. As to time point: newly diagnosed GD, antithyroid drugs for less than 3 months. From PBMCs, RNA was extracted and then used to make the TCR library. This same sample was also taken into another study, of T cells in Graves' hyperthyroidism and ophthalmopathy. As reported in that work: Carried out on the TCR CDR3, a first-round RT-PCR used the HTBI primer set.

The clonotype comes from a man between 40 and 49 years old with Graves disease. This sequence joins TRBV9 and TRBJ2-3; D is perhaps TRBD2 (6 bases). Sequencing was performed on peripheral blood mononuclear cells (PBMCs), taken at new diagnosis, from a patient treated with antithyroid drugs. CDR3 DNA sequence: TGTGCCAGCAGCGTAGCCCATAAACCCTCGGGCGGGGCAGATACGCAGTATTTT. Translating gives CASSVAHKPSGGADTQYF.